Below are 27 T cell receptor beta chains sequenced from a single sample in a study of blood T cell repertoires in COVID-19 (dated by TCRdb to about 2020). Library preparation was by the immunoSEQ multiplex PCR assay. TCRdb stores this immuneACCESS table with in-frame sequences only. Part of the clones is absent; in the studies checked, under half of the shortfall reflects unresolved V genes, and no reason is known for the rest. Across this sample there are around 300,000 clones, with around 90% seen only once. The biggest ten clones account for approximately 4% of the sample. What was sequenced was PBMCs or T cells enriched from blood (not recorded which). The receptor set was obtained from a young woman with acute COVID-19.

Here the CDR3 reads CASSSSTGGTEKLFF. The DNA of the CDR3 is TGTGCCAGTAGTTCCTCGACAGGGGGTACGGAAAAACTGTTTTTT. The V call is TRBV19, the J call TRBJ1-4; TRBD1 aligns across 9 bases. CDR1 is LNHDA and CDR2 is SQIVND in the germline V gene (reference sequence). The trim removed 5 bases at V and 8 bases at J, leaving 9 bases unmatched. The CDR3 is made up of 15 amino acids.

This chain links TRBV19 with TRBJ1-1, with D possibly being TRBD1 (6 bases). The CDR3 has 13 amino acids. Between the trimmed V and J ends, which lost 5 bases and 1 base, there was a span of 8 bases. CDR1 and CDR2 (germline): LNHDA, SQIVND (reference sequence). This CDR3 is CASSYRENTEAFF. The CDR3 nucleotides are TGTGCCAGTAGTTACAGGGAGAACACTGAAGCTTTCTTT.

This chain links TRBV12-5 with TRBJ1-4, with D maybe TRBD1 (5 bases). V dropped 5 bases and J dropped 8 bases, with 9 bases sitting between them. Germline V gives CDR1 LGHNT, CDR2 FRNRAP. The CDR3 runs 12 residues. CDR3 nucleotide sequence: TGTGCTAGTGGTCCGGGGGGGGAAAAACTGTTTTTT. It encodes CASGPGGEKLFF.

In this sample, this clone turned up once. This chain joins TRBV5-1 and TRBJ2-3, with 10 bases aligning to TRBD2. There are 15 residues in the CDR3. Germline V lookup: CDR1 SGHRS, CDR2 YFSETQ. V trimming: 4 bases; J trimming: 1 base; junction bases outside the gene matches: 3. Here the CDR3 reads CASSGLAERTDTQYF. The CDR3, as DNA: TGCGCCAGCAGCGGACTAGCGGAACGCACAGATACGCAGTATTTT.

The V call is TRBV12-3 or TRBV12-4, the J call TRBJ1-1; D is undetermined. The CDR3 runs 12 residues. V shed 3 bases and J shed 6 bases, with 8 bases lying between them. The CDR3 region has the DNA TGTGCCAGCAGTTTTCGTATCGCTGAAGCTTTCTTT. Amino acids: CASSFRIAEAFF.

The chain combines TRBV24-1 with TRBJ1-3; 8 bases are shared with TRBD1. This CDR3 contains 13 residues. From germline, CDR1 is KGHDR and CDR2 SFDVKD. The J segment lost 2 bases and the V segment lost 9 bases, leaving 2 bases of the junction unmatched. CDR3 in amino acids: CATETGAGNTIYF. Here the CDR3 DNA reads TGTGCCACCGAGACAGGGGCTGGAAACACCATATATTTT.

The rearrangement uses TRBV18 and TRBJ1-1; 9 bases align to TRBD1. There are 14 residues in the CDR3. The germline V gene encodes CDR1 KGHSH and CDR2 LQKENI. The ends lost 0 bases at V and 11 bases at J; junction bases unmatched: 7. CDR3 in amino acids: CASSPPDRGGEAFF. The CDR3 DNA reads TGTGCCAGCTCACCACCGGACAGGGGCGGAGAGGCTTTCTTT.

The chain employs TRBV7-3 and TRBJ2-1; 10 bases align to TRBD2. Trimming at V came to 5 bases and at J to 2 bases, leaving 6 bases not matched to a gene. Germline V lookup: CDR1 SGHTA, CDR2 FQGTGA. The CDR3 consists of 16 residues. DNA of the CDR3: TGTGCCAGCAGCGGTCAAAGCGGGAGGGCCTACAATGAGCAGTTCTTC. Protein sequence: CASSGQSGRAYNEQFF.

The chain couples TRBV7-9 to TRBJ2-7; 7 nucleotides match TRBD2. V shed 3 bases and J 2 bases; nucleotides not matched to a gene: 7. The CDR3 covers 15 residues. In germline, CDR1 is SEHNR, CDR2 FQNEAQ (reference sequence). Here the CDR3 DNA reads TGTGCCAGCAGCTTGGGTCGACTAGCTCCCTACGAGCAGTACTTC. This gives the protein CASSLGRLAPYEQYF.

This clone has only one observation. The chain employs TRBV3-1 (or the pseudogene TRBV3-2) and TRBJ1-2; 7 bases align to TRBD1. Unmatched junction bases numbered 14, after V lost 5 bases and J lost 8 bases. The germline V gene has CDR1 LGHDT and CDR2 YNNKEL (reference sequence). This CDR3 is built from 15 residues. DNA of the CDR3: TGTGCCAGCAGCGTAAGAGGCCGACAGGGAACCGGCTACACCTTC. Translated, it gives CASSVRGRQGTGYTF.

The chain has TRBV2 and TRBJ2-7, with no clear D. V was trimmed by 6 bases and J by 2 bases, leaving 11 bases between them. Germline values: CDR1 SNHLY, CDR2 FYNNEI. The CDR3 runs 13 residues. DNA for the CDR3: TGTGCCAGCAGCGGTGACAAACCCTACGAGCAGTACTTC. Translation: CASSGDKPYEQYF. Based on the CDR3 plus reference TRBV2 and TRBJ2-7, the full variable domain is EPEVTQTPSHQVTQMGQEVILRCVPISNHLYFYWYRQILGQKVEFLVSFYNNEISEKSEIFDDQFSVERPDGSNFTLKIRSTKLEDSAMYFCASSGDKPYEQYFGPGTRLTVT.

Notes on this clone: The same CDR3 arises from other DNA sequences in this sample as well. The chain has TRBV7-9 and TRBJ2-7; 7 bases are a match to TRBD1. CDR1 SEHNR and CDR2 FQNEAQ come from the germline V gene (reference sequence). The CDR3 covers 12 residues. J gave up 5 bases and V 5 bases, and 3 bases lay outside the gene matches. The CDR3 spells CASSPTGDEQYF. The CDR3 DNA follows: TGTGCCAGCAGCCCTACAGGGGACGAGCAGTACTTC.

J is TRBJ2-7 and V is TRBV2; 9 positions match TRBD1. Germline V lookup: CDR1 SNHLY, CDR2 FYNNEI. Germline trimming cut 6 bases from V and 6 bases from J; bases unmatched to any gene: 6. CDR3 length: 13 amino acids. CDR3 sequence (DNA): TGTGCCAGCAGGGAACAGGGGGCGAGCGAGCAGTACTTC. This codes for CASREQGASEQYF.

This clone was picked up a small number of times. The V and J genes are TRBV24-1 and TRBJ2-3; 14 positions agree with TRBD2. The ends lost 2 bases at V and 3 bases at J; junction bases unmatched: 12. The germline gives CDR1 KGHDR, CDR2 SFDVKD. The CDR3 runs 20 residues. The CDR3 sequence: CATSDSTSGRAGSGTDTQYF. CDR3 DNA: TGTGCCACCAGTGATTCGACTAGCGGGAGGGCCGGGTCTGGTACAGATACGCAGTATTTT.

This clone appeared a single time. This chain joins TRBV11-2 and TRBJ2-7; D not resolved. Between the trimmed V and J ends, which lost 5 bases and 0 bases, there was a span of 8 bases. The germline V gene has CDR1 SGHAT and CDR2 FQNNGV. There are 13 residues in the CDR3. CDR3 sequence: CASSLWSSYEQYF. The CDR3 DNA follows: TGTGCCAGCAGCCTGTGGAGCTCCTACGAGCAGTACTTC.

The chain couples TRBV19 to TRBJ1-1; a weak D match, TRBD1 (5 bases). V lost 8 bases and J lost 0, with 10 bases in between. This CDR3 spans 13 amino acids. The germline V gene has CDR1 LNHDA and CDR2 SQIVND (reference sequence). The CDR3 loop is CASWGRMNTEAFF. The CDR3 DNA reads as TGTGCCAGTTGGGGGAGGATGAACACTGAAGCTTTCTTT.

The chain carries TRBV6-5 and TRBJ2-7; TRBD1 aligns across 9 bases. The V gene end was trimmed by 0 bases and the J gene end by 3 bases; junction bases not matched to a gene: 3. CDR1 and CDR2 (germline): MNHEY, SVGAGI. This CDR3 contains 15 residues. CDR3 DNA: TGTGCCAGCAGTTACTCCCCGGGACAGGGCTACGAGCAGTACTTC. This translates into CASSYSPGQGYEQYF.

CDR3 sequence (DNA): TGTGCCAGCGGCGCAGGGGGCGCATGGCCCACTGAAGCTTTCTTT. Amino acid sequence: CASGAGGAWPTEAFF. The V gene is TRBV2, the J gene TRBJ1-1, with 8 bases that match TRBD1. The CDR3 spans 15 residues. Germline V gene data show CDR1 as SNHLY and CDR2 as FYNNEI. J lost 4 bases, V lost 8 bases, and 12 bases had no gene match.

The V call is TRBV20-1, the J call TRBJ2-3; unclear D gene. CDR3 length equals 13 residues. The V gene lost 3 bases and the J gene lost 3 bases, with 10 bases spanning the gap. Germline V gene data show CDR1 as DFQATT and CDR2 as SNEGSKA (reference sequence). CDR3 DNA sequence: TGCAGTGCTAGTGCTTCGAGGACAGATACGCAGTATTTT. Its translation is CSASASRTDTQYF.

This sequence joins TRBV25-1 and TRBJ2-7; possibly TRBD1 for D (6 bases). V gave up 3 bases and J gave up 4 bases, with 13 bases separating them. Per the germline V gene, CDR1 is MGHDK and CDR2 is SYGVNS. This CDR3 has 14 amino acids. Here the CDR3 reads CASSELGTPYEQYF. DNA for the CDR3: TGTGCCAGCAGTGAGCTCGGGACACCATACGAGCAGTACTTC.

The J gene is TRBJ2-2, the V gene TRBV10-3, with D perhaps matching TRBD1 (6 bases). The germline V gene has CDR1 ENHRY and CDR2 SYGVKD. The CDR3 is made up of 15 amino acids. V was cut by 3 bases and J by 4 bases, with 12 bases left in between. As DNA, the CDR3 is TGTGCCATCAGTGACAGCACAGGGCCCACCGGGGAGCTGTTTTTT. Amino acid sequence: CAISDSTGPTGELFF.

The chain couples TRBV5-1 to TRBJ1-6, with TRBD1 identical over 8 bases. CDR3 length: 16 amino acids. V shed 4 bases, J shed 0 bases, and the junction held 3 bases outside the gene matches. Germline-derived CDR1 and CDR2 are SGHRS and YFSETQ. This CDR3 reads CASSQGATSYNSPLHF. In DNA form, the CDR3 reads TGCGCCAGCAGCCAGGGGGCGACCTCCTATAATTCACCCCTCCACTTT.

The rearrangement joins TRBV6-6 to TRBJ2-6; TRBD1 might be the D (6 bases). CDR1 is MNHNY and CDR2 is SVGAGI in the germline V gene (reference sequence). CDR3 length equals 20 residues. The V gene lost 5 bases and the J gene lost 0 bases, with 23 bases spanning the gap. The CDR3 loop is CASSRKGDKTFLSGANVLTF. As DNA, the CDR3 is TGTGCCAGCAGTCGGAAAGGGGACAAAACCTTCCTCTCTGGGGCCAACGTCCTGACTTTC.

The chain links TRBV28 to TRBJ1-2; D is unclear. This CDR3 region has 10 residues. Looked up from germline, CDR1 is MDHEN and CDR2 is SYDVKM. V gave up 6 bases and J gave up 6 bases, with 5 bases separating them. The chain's CDR3 is CASSGDGYTF. CDR3 nucleotides: TGTGCCAGCAGCGGGGATGGCTACACCTTC.

The chain is built from TRBV19 and TRBJ1-5; 7 bases map to TRBD1. J lost 7 bases, V lost 3 bases, and 9 bases had no gene match. The CDR3 is 15 residues long. The germline gives CDR1 LNHDA, CDR2 SQIVND (reference sequence). In nucleotides, the CDR3 is TGTGCCAGTAGTATTTCGCCAGGGGGAAGCCAGCCCCAGCATTTT. Its translation is CASSISPGGSQPQHF. Full variable domain (outside the CDR3, taken from reference TRBV19 and TRBJ1-5): DGGITQSPKYLFRKEGQNVTLSCEQNLNHDAMYWYRQDPGQGLRLIYYSQIVNDFQKGDIAEGYSVSREKKESFPLTVTSAQKNPTAFYLCASSISPGGSQPQHFGDGTRLSIL.

The chain couples TRBV12-3 or TRBV12-4 to TRBJ1-1; D is unresolved. V shed 6 bases and J shed 1 base, with 9 bases lying between them. This CDR3 is built from 13 residues. The CDR3 nucleotides read TGTGCCAGCAGCGTTCGGGAGAACACTGAAGCTTTCTTT. It codes for CASSVRENTEAFF.

The chain is built from TRBV19 and TRBJ1-5; D gene unclear. This CDR3 comprises 15 residues. The V and J ends lost 5 bases and 3 bases respectively, with 14 bases between them. The V gene's germline CDR1 is LNHDA and CDR2 SQIVND (reference sequence). The chain's CDR3 is CASSWRISSNQPQHF. Here the CDR3 DNA reads TGTGCCAGTAGTTGGCGGATTTCCTCCAATCAGCCCCAGCATTTT.